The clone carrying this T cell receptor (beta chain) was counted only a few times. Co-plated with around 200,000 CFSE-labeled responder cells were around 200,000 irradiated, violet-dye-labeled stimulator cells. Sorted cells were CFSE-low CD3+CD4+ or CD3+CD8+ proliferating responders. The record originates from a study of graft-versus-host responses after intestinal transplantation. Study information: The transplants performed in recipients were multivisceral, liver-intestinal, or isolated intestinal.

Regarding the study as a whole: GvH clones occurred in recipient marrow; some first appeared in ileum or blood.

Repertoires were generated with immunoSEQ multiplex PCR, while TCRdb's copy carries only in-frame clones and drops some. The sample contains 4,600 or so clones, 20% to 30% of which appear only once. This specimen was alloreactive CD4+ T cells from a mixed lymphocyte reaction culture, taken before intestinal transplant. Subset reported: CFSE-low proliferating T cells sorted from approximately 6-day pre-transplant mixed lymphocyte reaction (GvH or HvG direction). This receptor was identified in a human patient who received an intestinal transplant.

CDR3 amino acids: CASSETGTGGKKLFF. In DNA, the CDR3 is TGTGCCAGCAGCGAGACCGGGACAGGGGGAAAGAAACTGTTTTTT. This chain links TRBV6-1 with TRBJ1-4; 11 positions agree with TRBD1. The CDR3 runs 15 residues. The germline V gene encodes CDR1 MNHNS and CDR2 SASEGT. V was pared by 6 bases and J by 11 bases, with 11 bases of the junction left unmatched.